What follows are 8 T cell receptor beta chains derived from one specimen sequenced in a study of PD-1 blockade in mismatch repair-deficient tumors. Sequenced by immunoSEQ multiplex PCR; TCRdb stores in-frame clones only, minus some. The data show roughly 120,000 clones, roughly 90% seen once. The input for sequencing was peripheral blood, taken approximately 71 weeks after starting pembrolizumab. Receptor source: an adult with mismatch repair-deficient cancer.

This chain connects TRBV6-5 to TRBJ2-4; D is perhaps TRBD2 (6 bases). The CDR3 extends over 12 amino acids. Germline assignment: CDR1 MNHEY and CDR2 SVGAGI. V gave up 5 bases and J gave up 12 bases, with 14 bases separating them. The CDR3 spells CASSRLGSAQYF. The CDR3 region has the DNA TGTGCCAGCAGTCGACTAGGTAGTGCTCAGTACTTC.

The V and J genes are TRBV5-1 and TRBJ2-3, with unresolved D. CDR1 and CDR2 (germline): SGHRS, YFSETQ. Trimming removed 0 bases from V and 2 bases from J, with 7 bases in between. The CDR3 consists of 14 residues. CDR3 coding DNA: TGCGCCAGCAGCTTGGTCCGCGACACAGATACGCAGTATTTT. As protein: CASSLVRDTDTQYF.

This chain links TRBV10-3 with TRBJ2-1; 9 bases agree with TRBD2. V trimming: 0 bases; J trimming: 2 bases; junction bases outside the gene matches: 2. Germline CDR1 and CDR2: ENHRY and SYGVKD. This CDR3 comprises 16 residues. The CDR3 sequence is CAISESGGRAYNEQFF. The CDR3 region has the DNA TGTGCCATCAGTGAGTCAGGCGGGAGGGCCTACAATGAGCAGTTCTTC.

A single count supports this clone. J is TRBJ2-2 and V is TRBV5-1; 8 bases line up with TRBD2. After removal of 3 bases from V and 0 bases from J, the junction contained 1 base not matched to a gene. Germline V lookup: CDR1 SGHRS, CDR2 YFSETQ. The CDR3 is 15 residues long. The CDR3 sequence is CASSYSGTNTGELFF. The CDR3 region has the DNA TGCGCCAGCAGCTATAGCGGGACGAACACCGGGGAGCTGTTTTTT.

CDR3 in amino acids: CASSQERALAYEQYF. The CDR3 coding sequence is TGCGCCAGCAGCCAAGAGAGAGCCCTAGCCTACGAGCAGTACTTC. This chain uses TRBV4-1 with TRBJ2-7; no firm D call. Trimming took off 0 bases at V and 2 bases at J, with 11 bases between the two ends. Germline V gene lookup returns CDR1 MGHRA and CDR2 YSYEKL. The CDR3 consists of 15 residues.

The V gene is TRBV6-5, the J gene TRBJ2-3; D unresolved. Germline CDR1 reads MNHEY; CDR2 reads SVGAGI. The CDR3 sequence is 11 residues long. Between the trimmed V and J ends, which lost 6 bases and 2 bases, there was a span of 3 bases. The CDR3 loop is CASSDTDTQYF. CDR3 DNA sequence: TGTGCCAGCAGCGACACAGATACGCAGTATTTT.

The chain links TRBV7-9 to TRBJ2-1; D is ambiguous. The CDR3 is 13 residues long. The germline gives CDR1 SEHNR, CDR2 FQNEAQ (reference sequence). V lost 1 base, J lost 8 bases, and 9 bases lay in between. CDR3 nucleotide sequence: TGTGCCAGCAGCTTAGTAGTATCCGATGAGCAGTTCTTC. This encodes CASSLVVSDEQFF.

The count of this clone is one. The rearrangement uses TRBV5-1 and TRBJ2-7; no definite D call. Germline CDR1 is SGHRS and CDR2 is YFSETQ. V was clipped by 0 bases and J by 3 bases, with 10 bases between them. The CDR3 totals 14 residues. Here the CDR3 reads CASSLATFGYEQYF. In nucleotides, the CDR3 is TGCGCCAGCAGCTTGGCGACTTTTGGCTACGAGCAGTACTTC.